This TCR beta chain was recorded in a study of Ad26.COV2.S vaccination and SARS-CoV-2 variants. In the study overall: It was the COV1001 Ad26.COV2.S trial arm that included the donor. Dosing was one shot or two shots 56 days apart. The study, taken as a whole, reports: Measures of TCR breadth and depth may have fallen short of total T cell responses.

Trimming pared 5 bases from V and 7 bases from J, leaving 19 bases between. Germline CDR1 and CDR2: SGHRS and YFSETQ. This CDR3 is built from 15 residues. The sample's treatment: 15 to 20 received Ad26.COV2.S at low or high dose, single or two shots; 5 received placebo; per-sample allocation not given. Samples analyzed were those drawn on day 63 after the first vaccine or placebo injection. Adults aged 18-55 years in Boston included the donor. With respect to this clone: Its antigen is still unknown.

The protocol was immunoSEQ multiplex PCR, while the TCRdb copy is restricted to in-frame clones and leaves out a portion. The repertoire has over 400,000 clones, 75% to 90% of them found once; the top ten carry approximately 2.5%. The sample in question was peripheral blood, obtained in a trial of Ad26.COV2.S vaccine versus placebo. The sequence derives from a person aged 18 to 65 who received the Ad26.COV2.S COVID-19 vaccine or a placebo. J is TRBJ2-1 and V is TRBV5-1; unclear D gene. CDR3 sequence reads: CASRGPGVLTNEQFF. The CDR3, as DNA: TGCGCCAGCAGGGGCCCAGGCGTCCTGACGAATGAGCAGTTCTTC.